These T cell receptor beta chains were read from a single sample in a study of OX40 agonist ivuxolimab in advanced cancers. Clones were read by immunoSEQ multiplex PCR, and TCRdb kept only the in-frame ones, dropping some. The sample records some 65,000 clones, around 86% being singletons. Here the sequenced sample was CD4+ or CD8+ T cells sorted from blood, taken in a trial of the OX40 agonist ivuxolimab. The source of these receptors is an adult with an advanced solid tumor such as melanoma, head and neck, liver or kidney cancer. CDR3s include the opening cysteine and the closing phenylalanine or tryptophan. The D gene is left open where the match is weak. Some rows have no size entry. The others give once, few or many, or a class for an expanded clone.

D	size	J	V	CDR3	DNA
TRBD2	-	TRBJ2-5	TRBV27	CAPLLGLAPSQYF	TGTGCCCCCCTATTGGGACTAGCGCCGTCCCAGTACTTC
-	-	TRBJ1-6	TRBV5-1	CASRGELNSPLHF	TGCGCCAGCAGAGGGGAGCTCAATTCACCCCTCCACTTT
-	-	TRBJ1-3	TRBV7-9	CASSYEAASGNTIYF	TGTGCCAGCAGCTACGAGGCAGCCTCTGGAAACACCATATATTTT
TRBD2	-	TRBJ2-3	TRBV10-3	CAINLAGGPTDTQYF	TGTGCCATCAACCTAGCGGGGGGGCCGACAGATACGCAGTATTTT
-	few	TRBJ1-6	TRBV29-1	CSVGEGRNSPLHF	TGCAGCGTTGGGGAGGGGCGAAATTCACCCCTCCACTTT
-	-	TRBJ2-2	TRBV5-1	CASSLALGYTGELFF	TGCGCCAGCAGCTTGGCCCTGGGGTACACCGGGGAGCTGTTTTTT
-	-	TRBJ2-1	TRBV5-8	CASSDGQINEQFF	TGTGCCAGCAGCGACGGACAAATCAATGAGCAGTTCTTC
TRBD2	-	TRBJ2-3	TRBV4-2	CASSQDLGRGGSDTQYF	TGTGCCAGCAGCCAAGATCTTGGGCGGGGAGGGTCCGATACGCAGTATTTT
-	-	TRBJ1-1	TRBV5-6	CASSLVSQPNTEAFF	TGTGCCAGCAGCTTGGTCTCTCAGCCGAACACTGAAGCTTTCTTT
-	-	TRBJ1-2	TRBV2	CASKREGGGYTF	TGTGCCAGCAAAAGGGAGGGAGGGGGCTACACCTTC
TRBD2	-	TRBJ2-5	TRBV7-2	CASSLRTSGRETQYF	TGTGCCAGCAGCTTGCGGACTAGCGGTAGAGAGACCCAGTACTTC
TRBD1	-	TRBJ1-1	TRBV7-9	CASSRLRDRENTEAFF	TGTGCCAGCAGCCGTCTCAGGGACAGGGAGAACACTGAAGCTTTCTTT
-	-	TRBJ2-5	TRBV5-4	CASSLPLGGETQYF	TGTGCCAGCAGCTTGCCCCTAGGGGGGGAGACCCAGTACTTC
TRBD1	-	TRBJ2-7	TRBV5-5	CASTVDRGLSYEQYF	TGTGCCAGCACGGTGGACAGGGGGCTTTCCTACGAGCAGTACTTC
TRBD2	-	TRBJ2-3	TRBV19	CASSIVGGILTDTQYF	TGTGCCAGTAGTATAGTGGGGGGGATTTTGACAGATACGCAGTATTTT
TRBD1	-	TRBJ2-5	TRBV10-1	CASSDGTGLETQYF	TGCGCCAGCAGTGACGGGACAGGGCTAGAGACCCAGTACTTC
-	once	TRBJ2-2	TRBV7-8	CASATATGELFF	TGTGCCAGCGCGACGGCCACCGGGGAGCTGTTTTTT
-	-	TRBJ2-7	TRBV6-5	CASSYSMGGTYEQYF	TGTGCCAGCAGTTACTCGATGGGGGGAACCTACGAGCAGTACTTC